A selection of T cell receptor beta chains follows, all from one sample in a study of T cells in lung cancer brain metastases. The method was immunoSEQ multiplex PCR; TCRdb's version includes in-frame clones alone and lacks a portion of them. The sample lists about 380 clones; over 85% were seen once. Sequencing was performed on tumor tissue from a brain metastasis. The receptors come from a woman aged 45 to 65 with non-small cell lung cancer that had spread to the brain. The CDR3 runs from the conserved cysteine through the conserved F or W. The D gene is left open where the match is weak. Expanded clones get a size class; other rows say once, few or many, or leave the size out.

J	D	V	size	DNA	CDR3
TRBJ1-1	-	TRBV4-2	once	TGTGCCAGCAGCCAAGATAATCGGCAGGGAAGGCCTGAAGCTTTCTTT	CASSQDNRQGRPEAFF
TRBJ1-6	-	TRBV5-1	-	TGCGCCAGCAGTGCACAGTCAAATTCACCCCTCCACTTT	CASSAQSNSPLHF
TRBJ1-1	-	TRBV5-1	-	-	CASSSTAGPPKLSF
TRBJ2-5	-	TRBV27	-	TGTGCCAGCAGTTTATCATCCCAAGAGACCCAGTACTTC	CASSLSSQETQYF
TRBJ1-2	-	TRBV14	-	TGTGCCAGCAGCCAAGATCGGACGGGTGGCTACACCTTC	CASSQDRTGGYTF
TRBJ2-5	-	TRBV7-9	few	TGTGCCAGCAGCTACTTCGGAGCCCAAGAGACCCAGTACTTC	CASSYFGAQETQYF
TRBJ1-5	-	TRBV6-5	-	TGTGCCAGCAGTTCCGCGTACAAGGGTAATCAGCCCCAGCATTTT	CASSSAYKGNQPQHF
TRBJ2-5	-	TRBV9	-	TGTGCCAGCAGAACCAGGGTGGGGGAGACCCAGTACTTC	CASRTRVGETQYF
TRBJ2-7	-	TRBV25-1	-	TGTGCCAGCAGTAGCGGAACAGGGTTCCACGAGCAGTACTTC	CASSSGTGFHEQYF
TRBJ1-2	-	TRBV2	-	TGTGCCAGCAGCGAGGAGTTTGGGAGCTACACCTTC	CASSEEFGSYTF
TRBJ2-5	TRBD1	TRBV18	-	TGTGCCAGCTCACCATCTCGTCAGGGGGTGAGGGAGACCCAGTACTTC	CASSPSRQGVRETQYF
TRBJ1-2	-	TRBV2	-	TGTGCCAGCAGTGGAAGAAGCAACTATGGCTACACCTTC	CASSGRSNYGYTF
TRBJ1-2	TRBD1	TRBV6-6	-	TGTGCCAGCAGTTCGACGGGACAGGCCTATGGCTACACCTTC	CASSSTGQAYGYTF
TRBJ2-3	-	TRBV9	-	TGTGCCAGCAGCGCTACAGATACGCAGTATTTT	CASSATDTQYF
TRBJ1-4	-	TRBV7-8	once	TGTGCCAGCAGCTTACGGAAGGGCAGGGATGAAAAACTGTTTTTT	CASSLRKGRDEKLFF
TRBJ2-2	TRBD1	TRBV7-2	-	TGTGCCAGCAGCTTATGGGCAGGGGGCGGCGGGGAGCTGTTTTTT	CASSLWAGGGGELFF
TRBJ1-4	TRBD1	TRBV2	-	TGTGCCAGCAGTGAAGCCGGGACAGGGTATGAAAAACTGTTTTTT	CASSEAGTGYEKLFF
TRBJ1-5	-	TRBV2	-	TGTGCCAGCAGTGAAGGAGGGGCGGGAAATCAGCCCCAGCATTTT	CASSEGGAGNQPQHF
TRBJ1-1	-	TRBV7-9	-	TGTGCCAGCAGCCCCGGACAGCTGAACACTGAAGCTTTCTTT	CASSPGQLNTEAFF
TRBJ1-1	-	TRBV18	-	TGTGCCAGCTCGCGGGACACCTACACTGAAGCTTTCTTT	CASSRDTYTEAFF
TRBJ1-6	-	TRBV30	-	TGTGCCTGGAGTAGAGGGAGGAATTCACCCCTCCACTTT	CAWSRGRNSPLHF
TRBJ1-2	-	TRBV29-1	-	TGCAGCGTTGAAGTCCCGGCCTGGGAGGGGGGAAGAGATGGCTACACCTTC	CSVEVPAWEGGRDGYTF
TRBJ2-1	TRBD1	TRBV28	-	TGTGCCAGCAGGACAGGGGACGAGCAGTTCTTC	CASRTGDEQFF
TRBJ1-1	TRBD1	TRBV6-5	-	TGTGCCAACGACTGGGACAGAAGCAACACTGAAGCTTTCTTT	CANDWDRSNTEAFF
TRBJ2-7	TRBD2	TRBV4-3	-	TGCGCCAGCAGCCAAGATAAACGCGGGGGAAACTACGAGCAGTACTTC	CASSQDKRGGNYEQYF
TRBJ2-3	TRBD1	TRBV5-1	-	TGCGCCAGCAGCTACGAAGGACAGGGGGCTGGGGATACGCAGTATTTT	CASSYEGQGAGDTQYF
TRBJ1-4	TRBD1	TRBV30	-	TGTGCCTGGACCGGTCGAGGGGGCCGAGTTGAAAAACTGTTTTTT	CAWTGRGGRVEKLFF
TRBJ1-4	-	TRBV7-9	-	TGTGCCAGCAGCTTAGCTCAGACCGGAGAAAAACTGTTTTTT	CASSLAQTGEKLFF
TRBJ1-5	-	TRBV10-2	-	TGCGCCAGCAGTGAGTCTCCAGGAAATAGCAATCAGCCCCAGCATTTT	CASSESPGNSNQPQHF
TRBJ1-5	-	TRBV6-5	-	TGTGCCAGCAGTTCTGCGTACAAGGGTAATCAGCCCCAGCATTTT	CASSSAYKGNQPQHF
TRBJ1-4	TRBD1	TRBV4-3	-	TGCGCCAGCAGCCAAGGATTAGGGGGCGGAGGTGAAAAACTGTTTTTT	CASSQGLGGGGEKLFF